The clone carrying this TCR beta chain was seen at least ten times. The sample belongs to a study of low-dose radiotherapy and immunotherapy resistance in tumors. About the study: Daily oral aspirin at 300 mg began on cycle 1 day 1 and lasted four cycles.

Time point denoted: before trial treatment. Advanced solid tumors lacking tumor-infiltrating lymphocytes characterized eligible patients. Germline V CDR1 and CDR2: DFQATT, SNEGSKA (reference sequence). The junction had 8 bases not matched to a gene; V was cut back by 1 base and J by 5 bases. The CDR3 extends over 16 amino acids. Covering alpha and beta chains, TRAV- and TRBV-specific primers were used for the first-strand cDNA. TCR amplification ran 15 to 25 PCR cycles using constant-region and V-primer adapter primers. One entry per CDR3 protein results from TCRdb running MiXCR on the reads. The sample holds about 82,000 distinct CDR3 sequences, approximately 19% seen once.

The chain uses TRBV20-1 and TRBJ1-2; 12 bases are shared with TRBD1. The source is a male donor with prostate cancer. This specimen was PBMCs, taken before treatment. The chain's CDR3 is CSARGGGQGAGYGYTF. In nucleotides, the CDR3 is TGCAGTGCTAGAGGAGGGGGACAGGGGGCAGGGTATGGCTACACCTTC.